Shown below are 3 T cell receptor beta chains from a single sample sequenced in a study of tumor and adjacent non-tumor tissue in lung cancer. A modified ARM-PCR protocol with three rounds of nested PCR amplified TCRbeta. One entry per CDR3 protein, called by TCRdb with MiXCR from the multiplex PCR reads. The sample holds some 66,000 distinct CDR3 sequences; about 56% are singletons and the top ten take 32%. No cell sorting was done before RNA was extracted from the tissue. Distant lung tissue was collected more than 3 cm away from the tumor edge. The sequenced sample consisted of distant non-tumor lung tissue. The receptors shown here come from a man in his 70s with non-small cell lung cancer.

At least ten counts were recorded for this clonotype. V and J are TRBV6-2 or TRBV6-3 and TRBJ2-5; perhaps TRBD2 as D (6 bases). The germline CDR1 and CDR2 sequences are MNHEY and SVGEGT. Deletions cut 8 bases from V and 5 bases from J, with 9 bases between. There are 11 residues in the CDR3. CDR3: CASGRGETQYF. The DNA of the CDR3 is TGTGCCAGCGGACGGGGGGAGACCCAGTACTTC.

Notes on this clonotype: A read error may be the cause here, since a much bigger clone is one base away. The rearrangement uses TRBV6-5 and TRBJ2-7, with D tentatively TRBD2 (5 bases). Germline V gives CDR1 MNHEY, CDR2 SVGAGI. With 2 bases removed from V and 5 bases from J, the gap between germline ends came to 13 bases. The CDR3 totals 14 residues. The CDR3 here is CASSYHGVGNEQYF. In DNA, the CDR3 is TGTGCCAGCAGTTACCACGGGGTTGGCAACGAGCAGTACTTC.

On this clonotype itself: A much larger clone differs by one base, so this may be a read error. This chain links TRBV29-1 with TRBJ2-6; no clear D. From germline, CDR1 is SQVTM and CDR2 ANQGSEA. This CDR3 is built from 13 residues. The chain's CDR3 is CSVASSGPNVLTF. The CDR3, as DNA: TGCAGCGTTGCTTCTTCTGGGCCCAACGTCCTGACTTTC.